The 30 T cell receptor beta chains listed next were all sequenced from one sample in a study of T cell changes during pregnancy in multiple sclerosis. Sequencing was performed with immunoSEQ multiplex PCR; in TCRdb, only in-frame clones are kept and a portion is missing. This table holds approximately 93,000 clones, approximately 90% found once. The starting material was peripheral blood, obtained before pregnancy. The receptors derive from a female donor with multiple sclerosis, enrolled in a pregnancy study.

The V gene is TRBV5-1, the J gene TRBJ2-5; TRBD1 might be the D (6 bases). CDR3 length: 15 amino acids. Trimming took off 0 bases at V and 5 bases at J, with 14 bases between the two ends. Germline loops: CDR1 SGHRS, CDR2 YFSETQ. The CDR3 loop reads CASSLVAGAGETQYF. The CDR3 DNA sequence: TGCGCCAGCAGCTTGGTAGCAGGGGCAGGGGAGACCCAGTACTTC.

This rearrangement joins TRBV7-2 to TRBJ1-1; TRBD1 matches at 7 bases. The V gene end was trimmed by 2 bases and the J gene end by 5 bases; junction bases not matched to a gene: 2. Germline lookup yields CDR1 SGHTA and CDR2 FQGNSA. This CDR3 has 13 residues. The CDR3 reads CASSLQQGTEAFF. Here the CDR3 DNA reads TGTGCCAGCAGCTTACAACAGGGGACTGAAGCTTTCTTT.

The chain recombines TRBV4-2 with TRBJ1-4; TRBD1 matches at 11 bases. Germline trimming cut 5 bases from V and 6 bases from J; bases unmatched to any gene: 14. Germline V gives CDR1 LGHNA, CDR2 YNFKEQ. There are 18 residues in the CDR3. CDR3 sequence (DNA): TGTGCCAGCAGCACAACGTCCCGGGACAGGGGGAGGGATGAAAAACTGTTTTTT. As protein: CASSTTSRDRGRDEKLFF.

In its sample, this clone was seen once. The CDR3 reads CASSDVGGVNQPQHF. The DNA of the CDR3 is TGTGCCAGCAGCGATGTTGGAGGAGTCAATCAGCCCCAGCATTTT. This chain joins TRBV5-8 and TRBJ1-5; no clear D gene. With 4 bases removed from V and 3 bases from J, the gap between germline ends came to 14 bases. The V gene's germline CDR1 is SGHTS and CDR2 YDEGEE. This CDR3 region has 15 residues.

The V call is TRBV14, the J call TRBJ2-7; a possible D gene is TRBD2 (5 bases). Germline-derived CDR1 and CDR2 are SGHDN and FVKESK. This CDR3 has 16 amino acids. V dropped 2 bases and J dropped 2 bases, with 16 bases sitting between them. CDR3 region: CASSQSLRDPPYEQYF. Written as DNA, the CDR3 is TGTGCCAGCAGCCAATCTTTACGGGATCCCCCCTACGAGCAGTACTTC. Complete variable domain (other parts from reference TRBV14 and TRBJ2-7): EAGVTQFPSHSVIEKGQTVTLRCDPISGHDNLYWYRRVMGKEIKFLLHFVKESKQDESGMPNNRFLAERTGGTYSTLKVQPAELEDSGVYFCASSQSLRDPPYEQYFGPGTRLTVT.

This chain connects TRBV5-4 to TRBJ1-1; 8 bases fit TRBD1. The CDR3 contains 15 residues. The V gene's germline CDR1 is SGHNT and CDR2 YYREEE (reference sequence). V was pared by 4 bases and J by 0 bases, with 5 bases of the junction left unmatched. CDR3 nucleotides: TGTGCCAGCAGCCCACCGACAGGGGTGAACACTGAAGCTTTCTTT. Encoded protein: CASSPPTGVNTEAFF.

The chain is built from TRBV7-9 and TRBJ2-2; maybe TRBD1 (6 bases). CDR1 SEHNR and CDR2 FQNEAQ come from the germline V gene (reference sequence). V lost 6 bases, J lost 0 bases, and 14 bases lay in between. This CDR3 spans 16 amino acids. The CDR3 loop is CASRAWDKANTGELFF. The CDR3 bases are TGTGCCAGCAGGGCATGGGACAAGGCGAACACCGGGGAGCTGTTTTTT.

This clone was detected only once. J is TRBJ2-5 and V is TRBV19; possibly TRBD2 for D (6 bases). The germline V gene encodes CDR1 LNHDA and CDR2 SQIVND (reference sequence). The V end was cut by 10 bases, the J end by 4 bases, with 10 bases between. The CDR3 is made up of 11 amino acids. This chain's CDR3 is CATGGRETQYF. The CDR3 DNA reads as TGTGCCACCGGAGGGAGAGAGACCCAGTACTTC.

The chain has TRBV7-3 and TRBJ2-1, with D tentatively TRBD2 (5 bases). CDR3 length equals 13 residues. Germline V gives CDR1 SGHTA, CDR2 FQGTGA. Trimming left V 2 bases short and J 3 bases short, with 5 bases between. CDR3 nucleotide sequence: TGTGCCAGCAGCTTACGGGACTACAATGAGCAGTTCTTC. Encoded protein: CASSLRDYNEQFF. The complete variable domain, with remaining parts taken from reference TRBV7-3 and TRBJ2-1, reads GAGVSQTPSNKVTEKGKYVELRCDPISGHTALYWYRQSLGQGPEFLIYFQGTGAADDSGLPNDRFFAVRPEGSVSTLKIQRTERGDSAVYLCASSLRDYNEQFFGPGTRLTVL.

This clone was observed a handful of times. CDR3 protein: CASSSVVNTEAFF. In DNA, the CDR3 is TGTGCCAGCAGCTCGGTCGTGAACACTGAAGCTTTCTTT. The chain recombines TRBV7-9 with TRBJ1-1; D uncertain. This CDR3 is built from 13 residues. With 4 bases removed from V and 0 bases from J, the gap between germline ends came to 6 bases. Germline V gene sequence: CDR1 SEHNR, CDR2 FQNEAQ (reference sequence).

The V gene is TRBV29-1, the J gene TRBJ2-3, with TRBD2 matching over 11 bases. Germline CDR1 is SQVTM and CDR2 is ANQGSEA. This CDR3 has 17 residues. V trimming: 2 bases; J trimming: 2 bases; junction bases outside the gene matches: 9. The CDR3 coding sequence is TGCAGCGTTGAAACAGAACTAGCGGGGGCCGTCACAGATACGCAGTATTTT. This gives the protein CSVETELAGAVTDTQYF.

This rearrangement joins TRBV10-3 to TRBJ2-5; a weak D match, TRBD1 (5 bases). This CDR3 has 15 amino acids. With 4 bases removed from V and 5 bases from J, the gap between germline ends came to 17 bases. From germline, CDR1 is ENHRY and CDR2 SYGVKD. This CDR3 reads CAISVGALGFETQYF. CDR3 in DNA: TGTGCCATCAGTGTTGGGGCCTTGGGGTTTGAGACCCAGTACTTC.

The chain joins TRBV7-9 to TRBJ1-1; TRBD1 aligns across 8 bases. V shed 2 bases, J shed 7 bases, and the junction held 9 bases outside the gene matches. CDR1 and CDR2 from the germline V gene are SEHNR and FQNEAQ (reference sequence). The CDR3 totals 15 residues. CDR3 loop: CASSLKDRDDGEAFF. CDR3 sequence (DNA): TGTGCCAGCAGCTTAAAGGACAGGGATGATGGTGAAGCTTTCTTT.

This chain connects TRBV28 to TRBJ1-2; D is unclear. Trimming took off 5 bases at V and 6 bases at J, with 13 bases between the two ends. The germline gives CDR1 MDHEN, CDR2 SYDVKM. The CDR3 totals 13 residues. The CDR3 nucleotides read TGTGCCAGCAGTCCTAAGTTAATCCATGGCTACACCTTC. Translated: CASSPKLIHGYTF.

The gene calls are TRBV6-4 and TRBJ1-6; D perhaps matches TRBD1 (5 bases). Germline values: CDR1 MRHNA, CDR2 SNTAGT. This CDR3 has 14 amino acids. Trimming removed 2 bases at V and 10 bases at J, with 12 bases between. The CDR3 bases are TGTGCCAGCAGTGACCCCCAGGGCTCCTCACCCCTCCACTTT. It translates to CASSDPQGSSPLHF.

CDR3 protein: CASSPNGVRVVEAFF. The CDR3 bases are TGCGCCAGCAGTCCTAATGGAGTCAGGGTGGTTGAAGCTTTCTTT. The genes are TRBV4-1 and TRBJ1-1; TRBD1 might be the D (5 bases). Per the germline V gene, CDR1 is MGHRA and CDR2 is YSYEKL. CDR3 length equals 15 residues. Trimming stripped 6 bases from V and 7 bases from J, with 21 bases between.

The chain combines TRBV6-5 with TRBJ1-1, with D possibly matching TRBD1 (5 bases). Between the trimmed V and J ends, which lost 5 bases and 7 bases, there was a span of 11 bases. Germline values: CDR1 MNHEY, CDR2 SVGAGI. The CDR3 loop spans 12 amino acids. The CDR3 nucleotides read TGTGCCAGCAGTCCGGGGGGGGTTGAAGCTTTCTTT. Its protein product is CASSPGGVEAFF.

V gene TRBV7-2 combines with J gene TRBJ1-3; TRBD1 is a possible D gene (6 bases). Trimming left V 5 bases short and J 0 bases short, with 11 bases between. Germline-derived CDR1 and CDR2 are SGHTA and FQGNSA. The CDR3 consists of 15 residues. CDR3 nucleotide sequence: TGTGCCAGCAGCGCCTCAGGGGCCTCTGGAAACACCATATATTTT. Its translation: CASSASGASGNTIYF.

The CDR3 spells CASSRSTDGEQFF. The CDR3 bases are TGCGCCAGCAGTCGCTCGACTGATGGTGAGCAGTTCTTC. This sequence joins TRBV5-1 and TRBJ2-1; D uncertain. Trimming cost V 5 bases and J 9 bases, with 15 bases left between them. This CDR3 is built from 13 residues. Per germline, CDR1 SGHRS and CDR2 YFSETQ.

The chain has TRBV4-1 and TRBJ2-7, with 11 bases that match TRBD2. The CDR3 runs to 16 residues. Per the germline V gene, CDR1 is MGHRA and CDR2 is YSYEKL. Trimming took 7 bases from V and 3 from J; bases not matched to a gene: 11. The CDR3 reads CASTAGTLAGGYEQYF. The CDR3 nucleotides read TGCGCCAGCACGGCGGGGACTCTAGCGGGGGGCTACGAGCAGTACTTC.

To note about this clone: The identical CDR3 is also encoded by other nucleotide sequences in the sample. The chain has TRBV2 and TRBJ2-6, with TRBD2 identical over 7 bases. V shed 6 bases and J 0 bases; nucleotides not matched to a gene: 2. This CDR3 contains 15 residues. Germline V CDR1 and CDR2: SNHLY, FYNNEI. The CDR3 sequence: CASRGGISGANVLTF. As DNA, the CDR3 is TGTGCCAGCAGGGGGGGGATCTCTGGGGCCAACGTCCTGACTTTC.

The chain employs TRBV4-2 and TRBJ1-2; a possible D gene is TRBD1 (5 bases). V was clipped by 0 bases and J by 6 bases, with 14 bases between them. Germline V lookup: CDR1 LGHNA, CDR2 YNFKEQ. The CDR3 loop spans 15 amino acids. In nucleotides, the CDR3 is TGTGCCAGCAGCCAAGAGGCAGGGCCCTGGGATGGCTACACCTTC. Its protein is CASSQEAGPWDGYTF.

The gene calls are TRBV19 and TRBJ1-1; TRBD1 might be the D (6 bases). Germline V gives CDR1 LNHDA, CDR2 SQIVND (reference sequence). With 6 bases removed from V and 2 bases from J, the gap between germline ends came to 10 bases. CDR3 size: 13 residues. As DNA, the CDR3 is TGTGCCAGTAGCCCGGGACAAAACACTGAAGCTTTCTTT. Amino acid sequence: CASSPGQNTEAFF.

This clone was observed once. The chain combines TRBV28 with TRBJ2-7; the D gene is possibly TRBD1 (5 bases). The length of the CDR3 is 13 residues. V was shortened by 7 bases and J by 0 bases, with 10 bases between the two germline ends. Germline assignment: CDR1 MDHEN and CDR2 SYDVKM. In DNA, the CDR3 is TGTGCCAGCACCCAGGGCTACTCCTACGAGCAGTACTTC. As protein: CASTQGYSYEQYF.

The chain carries TRBV19 and TRBJ2-1; 8 nucleotides align to TRBD2. The J segment lost 7 bases and the V segment lost 7 bases, leaving 6 bases of the junction unmatched. The CDR3 runs 13 residues. Looked up from germline, CDR1 is LNHDA and CDR2 is SQIVND (reference sequence). The CDR3 coding sequence is TGTGCCAGTACGGGAGGGCCCGGGAATGAGCAGTTCTTC. This codes for CASTGGPGNEQFF.

The chain employs TRBV7-9 and TRBJ1-1; 7 nucleotides line up with TRBD1. The J segment lost 11 bases and the V segment lost 5 bases, leaving 17 bases of the junction unmatched. CDR1 and CDR2 from the germline V gene are SEHNR and FQNEAQ (reference sequence). The CDR3 totals 15 residues. In DNA form, the CDR3 reads TGTGCCAGCAGCCACGGCCCTTTTACAGGGGAACTTGCTTTCTTT. Translation: CASSHGPFTGELAFF. Using reference TRBV7-9 and TRBJ1-1 for the parts outside the CDR3, the full variable domain is DTGVSQNPRHKITKRGQNVTFRCDPISEHNRLYWYRQTLGQGPEFLTYFQNEAQLEKSRLLSDRFSAERPKGSFSTLEIQRTEQGDSAMYLCASSHGPFTGELAFFGQGTRLTVV.

This clone is a singleton in its sample. The V call is TRBV28, the J call TRBJ2-3; 9 bases are a match to TRBD1. Germline CDR1 is MDHEN and CDR2 is SYDVKM. The ends lost 0 bases at V and 4 bases at J; junction bases unmatched: 8. This CDR3 has 17 amino acids. CDR3 coding DNA: TGTGCCAGCAGTTTATGGAGCGACAGGGGGAGGGCAGATACGCAGTATTTT. Its protein is CASSLWSDRGRADTQYF.

V and J are TRBV29-1 and TRBJ1-1; 8 nucleotides line up with TRBD1. The CDR3 has 14 amino acids. Trimming took 3 bases from V and 6 from J; bases not matched to a gene: 9. CDR1 and CDR2 (germline): SQVTM, ANQGSEA. The CDR3 DNA sequence: TGCAGCGTTGAGCGAGACAGGGGACGCCCTGAAGCTTTCTTT. Translated, it gives CSVERDRGRPEAFF.

The chain recombines TRBV5-1 with TRBJ2-3; TRBD1 might be the D (6 bases). Germline values: CDR1 SGHRS, CDR2 YFSETQ. V gave up 8 bases and J gave up 1 base, with 17 bases separating them. The CDR3 contains 15 residues. The chain's CDR3 is CASRLMAGGTDTQYF. CDR3 nucleotide sequence: TGCGCCAGTCGGCTTATGGCAGGGGGCACAGATACGCAGTATTTT.

This clone was detected only once. The J gene is TRBJ2-1, the V gene TRBV7-9; D possibly corresponds to TRBD2 (5 bases). CDR1 is SEHNR, CDR2 FQNEAQ, per germline (reference sequence). The V end lost 4 bases, the J end lost 7 bases, and 8 bases lay between the germline ends. CDR3 length: 12 residues. CDR3 sequence (DNA): TGTGCCAGCAGCTCGGGATTGAATGAGCAGTTCTTC. It encodes CASSSGLNEQFF.